Here is one T cell receptor (beta chain) with its context. V was shortened by 3 bases and J by 5 bases, with 16 bases between the two germline ends. The germline CDR1 and CDR2 sequences are MDHEN and SYDVKM. This CDR3 spans 15 amino acids. As processed by the authors: Reference gene primer amplification in the assay estimated nucleated cell counts. Only in-frame clones appear in the TCRdb table, and some are missing; sequencing was by immunoSEQ multiplex PCR. V and J calls and clone size are given by that table; D and trimming were obtained from the DNA. The table records about 100,000 clones, 80% to 90% of them present only once. This entry belongs to a study of blood T cell repertoires in COVID-19. Across the study: The United States, Italy and Spain supplied acute and convalescent COVID-19 samples.

The study recruited people aged about 18 to 90 years across approximately 25 US areas. Recovery among Cohort 3 donors was established by two negative PCRs, clearance, or symptom resolution. V gene TRBV28 combines with J gene TRBJ1-1, with D possibly being TRBD1 (5 bases). The receptor was isolated from a woman in her fifties or sixties who had recovered from COVID-19. The sequencing input was PBMCs or T cells enriched from blood (not recorded which). Here the CDR3 reads CASSFRGVRRTEAFF. For the CDR3, the DNA is TGTGCCAGCAGTTTTCGGGGGGTCCGCCGGACTGAAGCTTTCTTT.